This is a list of T cell receptor beta chains from one sample in a study of cytomegalovirus exposure and HLA in healthy donors. Libraries were prepared by immunoSEQ multiplex PCR; TCRdb keeps only in-frame clonotypes and omits some of them. This table has about 150,000 clones, around 78% appearing once. The sequencing sample was made of PBMCs. Source of these receptors: a female donor in good health and CMV-seropositive. Both conserved end residues are trimmed from each CDR3. Fields, in order: V gene, clone size, CDR3 protein. Where a row states a size, it is once, few, many or the class of an expanded clone; other rows omit it.

TRBV11-2 NA ASSLDKLYGYT
TRBV2 NA ASKRDMGFEQY
TRBV4-1 NA ASSQGVLTGSYEQY
TRBV7-9 NA ASSQDRFEAF
TRBV7-9 once ASSTLQGPGETQY
TRBV4-1 NA ASSHGTLYNTEAF
TRBV28 NA ASSMTSHYNEQF
TRBV18 once ASSPGLAGAYEQY
TRBV6-1 few ASSEARVGEQY
TRBV6-1 NA ASSEPLSNQPQH
TRBV10-2 NA ASSDQAGVTGELF
TRBV10-2 once ASSGDRVIQPQH
TRBV28 NA ASSPSTGYEQY
TRBV10-3 NA AIRGDTQQF
TRBV2 NA ASKTSGGTYEQY
TRBV29-1 once SVGPGLAGGTGELF
TRBV30 few AWSVRTGGYQPQH